The clone carrying this T cell receptor beta chain appeared a single time. Its ends do not fully match the called genes, so a read error is possible. This specimen comes from a study of blood T cell repertoires in COVID-19. Study information: Whether acute or convalescent, the COVID-19 samples came from the United States, Italy and Spain. PBMCs, B-cell-depleted T cells, or T cells were the source of the cDNA or gDNA that made up the material.

Per the original data handling: It was from reference gene primer amplification that nucleated cell counts were estimated. Data came from immunoSEQ multiplex PCR; TCRdb stores just in-frame clones and leaves some out. D and trimming come from the DNA, and the V and J calls and clone size come from that table. The sample records approximately 190,000 clones, around 84% being singletons. The CDR3 covers 13 residues. The germline CDR1 and CDR2 sequences are SEHNR and FQNEAQ (reference sequence). J is TRBJ1-5 and V is TRBV7-9; D is unresolved. The TCR originated in a human donor in a cohort sampled during active COVID-19. The sequencing input was peripheral blood. CDR3 coding DNA: TGTGCCAGCAGCACAGACGGGAATCAACCCCAGCATTTT. Its translation is CASSTDGNQPQHF. The entire variable domain, with the rest obtained from reference TRBV7-9 and TRBJ1-5, is as follows: DTGVSQNPRHKITKRGQNVTFRCDPISEHNRLYWYRQTLGQGPEFLTYFQNEAQLEKSRLLSDRFSAERPKGSFSTLEIQRTEQGDSAMYLCASSTDGNQPQHFGDGTRLSIL.